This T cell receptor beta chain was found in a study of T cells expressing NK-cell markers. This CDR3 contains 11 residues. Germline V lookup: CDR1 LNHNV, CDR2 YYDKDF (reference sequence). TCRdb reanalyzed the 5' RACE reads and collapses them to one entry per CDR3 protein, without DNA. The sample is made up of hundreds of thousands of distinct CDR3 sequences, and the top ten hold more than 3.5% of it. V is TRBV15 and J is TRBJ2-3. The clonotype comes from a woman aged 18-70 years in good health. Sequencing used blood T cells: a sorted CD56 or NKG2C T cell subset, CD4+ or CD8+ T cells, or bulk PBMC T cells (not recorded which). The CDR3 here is CATSGTDTQYF. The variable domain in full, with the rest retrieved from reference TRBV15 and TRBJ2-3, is DAMVIQNPRYQVTQFGKPVTLSCSQTLNHNVMYWYQQKSSQAPKLLFHYYDKDFNNEADTPDNFQSRRPNTSFCFLDIRSPGLGDTAMYLCATSGTDTQYFGPGTRLTVL.